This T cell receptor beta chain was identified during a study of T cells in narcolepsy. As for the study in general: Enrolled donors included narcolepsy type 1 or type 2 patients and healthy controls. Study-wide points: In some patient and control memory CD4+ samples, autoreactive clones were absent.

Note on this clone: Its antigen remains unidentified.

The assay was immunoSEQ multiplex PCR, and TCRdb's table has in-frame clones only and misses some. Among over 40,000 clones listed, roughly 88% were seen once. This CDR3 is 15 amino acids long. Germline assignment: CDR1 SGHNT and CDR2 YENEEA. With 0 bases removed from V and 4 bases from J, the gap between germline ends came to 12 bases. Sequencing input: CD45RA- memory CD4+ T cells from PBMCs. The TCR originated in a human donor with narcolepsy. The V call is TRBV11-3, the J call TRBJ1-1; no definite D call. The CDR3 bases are TGTGCCAGCAGCTTAGACGTCCTTAGGTTCACTGAAGCTTTCTTT. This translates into CASSLDVLRFTEAFF. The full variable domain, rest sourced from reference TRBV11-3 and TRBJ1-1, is EAGVVQSPRYKIIEKKQPVAFWCNPISGHNTLYWYLQNLGQGPELLIRYENEEAVDDSQLPKDRFSAERLKGVDSTLKIQPAELGDSAVYLCASSLDVLRFTEAFFGQGTRLTVV.